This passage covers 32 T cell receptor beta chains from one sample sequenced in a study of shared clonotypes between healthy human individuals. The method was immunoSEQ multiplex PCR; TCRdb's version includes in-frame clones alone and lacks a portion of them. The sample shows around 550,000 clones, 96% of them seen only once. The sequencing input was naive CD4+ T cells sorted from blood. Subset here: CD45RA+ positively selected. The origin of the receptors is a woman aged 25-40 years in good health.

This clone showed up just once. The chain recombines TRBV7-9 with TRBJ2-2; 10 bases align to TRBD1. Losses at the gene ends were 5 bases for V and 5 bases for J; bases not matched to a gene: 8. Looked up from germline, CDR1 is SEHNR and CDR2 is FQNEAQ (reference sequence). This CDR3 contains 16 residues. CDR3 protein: CASSERQGARTGELFF. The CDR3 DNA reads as TGTGCCAGCAGCGAAAGACAGGGGGCGCGAACCGGGGAGCTGTTTTTT.

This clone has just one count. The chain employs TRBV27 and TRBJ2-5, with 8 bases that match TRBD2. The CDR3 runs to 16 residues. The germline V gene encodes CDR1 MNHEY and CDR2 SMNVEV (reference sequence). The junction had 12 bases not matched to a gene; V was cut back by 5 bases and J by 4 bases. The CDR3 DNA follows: TGTGCCAGCAGTCATGGGGGCGGGGGGTACCGAGAGACCCAGTACTTC. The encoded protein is CASSHGGGGYRETQYF.

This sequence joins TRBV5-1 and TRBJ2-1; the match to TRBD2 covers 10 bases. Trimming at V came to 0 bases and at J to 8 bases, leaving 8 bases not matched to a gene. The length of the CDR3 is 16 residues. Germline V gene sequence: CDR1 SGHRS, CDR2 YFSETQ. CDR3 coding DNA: TGCGCCAGCAGCTTGGCCGTCCTAGCGGGAGTCGATGAGCAGTTCTTC. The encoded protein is CASSLAVLAGVDEQFF.

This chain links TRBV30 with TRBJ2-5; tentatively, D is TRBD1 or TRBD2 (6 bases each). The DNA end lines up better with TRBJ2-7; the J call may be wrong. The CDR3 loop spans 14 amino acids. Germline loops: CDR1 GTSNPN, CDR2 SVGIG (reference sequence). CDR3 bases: TGTGCCTGGAGTGTAGGGGGGTCCTCCTACGAGCAGTACTTC. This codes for CAWSVGGSSYEQYF.

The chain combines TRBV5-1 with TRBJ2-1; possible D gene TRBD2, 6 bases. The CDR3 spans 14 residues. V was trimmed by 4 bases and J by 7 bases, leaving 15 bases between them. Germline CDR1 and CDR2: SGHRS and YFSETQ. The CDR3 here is CASSAGLMGNEQFF. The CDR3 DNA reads TGCGCCAGCAGCGCAGGACTAATGGGGAATGAGCAGTTCTTC.

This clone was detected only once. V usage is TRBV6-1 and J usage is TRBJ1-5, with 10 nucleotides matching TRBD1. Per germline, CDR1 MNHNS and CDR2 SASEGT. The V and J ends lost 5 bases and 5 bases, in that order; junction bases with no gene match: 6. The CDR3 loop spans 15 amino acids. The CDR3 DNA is TGTGCCAGCAGTAAGGGGACAGGGGCGTATCAGCCCCAGCATTTT. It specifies CASSKGTGAYQPQHF.

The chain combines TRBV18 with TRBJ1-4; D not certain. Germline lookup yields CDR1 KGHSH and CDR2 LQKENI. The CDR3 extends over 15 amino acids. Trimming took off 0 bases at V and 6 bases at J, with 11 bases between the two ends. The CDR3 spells CASSPPEIRDEKLFF. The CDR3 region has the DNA TGTGCCAGCTCACCACCGGAAATTAGGGATGAAAAACTGTTTTTT.

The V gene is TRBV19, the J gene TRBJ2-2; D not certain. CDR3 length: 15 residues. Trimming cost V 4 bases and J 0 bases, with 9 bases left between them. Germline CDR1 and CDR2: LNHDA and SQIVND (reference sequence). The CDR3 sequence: CASSTGLPNTGELFF. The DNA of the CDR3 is TGTGCCAGTAGTACGGGTCTCCCGAACACCGGGGAGCTGTTTTTT.

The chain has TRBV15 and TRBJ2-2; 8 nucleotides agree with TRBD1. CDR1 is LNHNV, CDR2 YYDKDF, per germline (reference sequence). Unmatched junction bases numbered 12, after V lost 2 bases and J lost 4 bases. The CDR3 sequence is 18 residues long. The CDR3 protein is CATSRYGQGQGTTGELFF. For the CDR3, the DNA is TGTGCCACCAGCAGATACGGACAGGGTCAGGGGACCACCGGGGAGCTGTTTTTT.

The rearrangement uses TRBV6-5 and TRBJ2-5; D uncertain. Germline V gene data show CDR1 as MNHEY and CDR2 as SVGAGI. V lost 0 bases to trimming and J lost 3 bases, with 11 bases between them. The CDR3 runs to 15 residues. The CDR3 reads CASSYSSWQKETQYF. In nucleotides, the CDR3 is TGTGCCAGCAGTTACTCGAGCTGGCAAAAAGAGACCCAGTACTTC.

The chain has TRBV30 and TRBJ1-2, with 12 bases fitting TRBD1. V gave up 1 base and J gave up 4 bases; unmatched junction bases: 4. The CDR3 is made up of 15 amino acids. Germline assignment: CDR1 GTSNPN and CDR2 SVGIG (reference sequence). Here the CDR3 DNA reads TGTGCCTGGAGTGCCGGGACAGGGGGCGCCTATGGCTACACCTTC. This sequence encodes CAWSAGTGGAYGYTF.

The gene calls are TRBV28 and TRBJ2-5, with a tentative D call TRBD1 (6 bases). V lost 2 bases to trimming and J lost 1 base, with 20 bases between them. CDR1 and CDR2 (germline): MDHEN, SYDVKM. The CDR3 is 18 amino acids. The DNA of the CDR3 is TGTGCCAGCAGTTTAGCGGAAATTCAATGGGGGCGCCAAGAGACCCAGTACTTC. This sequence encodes CASSLAEIQWGRQETQYF.

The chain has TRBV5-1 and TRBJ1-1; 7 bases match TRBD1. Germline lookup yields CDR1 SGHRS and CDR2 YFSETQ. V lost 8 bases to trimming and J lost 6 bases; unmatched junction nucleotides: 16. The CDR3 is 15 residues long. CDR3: CASSYSGTEDAEAFF. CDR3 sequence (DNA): TGCGCCAGTAGTTATTCCGGGACAGAGGACGCTGAAGCTTTCTTT.

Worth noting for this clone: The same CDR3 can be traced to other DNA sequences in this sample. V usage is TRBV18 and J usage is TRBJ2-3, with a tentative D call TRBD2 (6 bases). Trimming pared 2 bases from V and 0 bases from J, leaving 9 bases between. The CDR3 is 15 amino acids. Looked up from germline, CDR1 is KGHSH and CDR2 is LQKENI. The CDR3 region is CASSPAGTSTDTQYF. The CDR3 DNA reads TGTGCCAGCTCACCAGCGGGGACTAGCACAGATACGCAGTATTTT.

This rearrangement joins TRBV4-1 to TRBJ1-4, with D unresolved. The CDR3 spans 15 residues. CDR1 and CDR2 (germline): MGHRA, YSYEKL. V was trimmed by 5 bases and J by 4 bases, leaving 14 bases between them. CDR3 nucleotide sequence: TGCGCCAGCAGCTTTCAAGCCGGTGGTAATGAAAAACTGTTTTTT. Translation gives CASSFQAGGNEKLFF.

The CDR3 protein is CASSHHKGRGPSSYNEQFF. DNA for the CDR3: TGTGCCAGCAGCCACCACAAGGGCCGGGGTCCAAGCTCCTACAATGAGCAGTTCTTC. The V call is TRBV4-2, the J call TRBJ2-1, with a weak D call TRBD2 (5 bases). The V end lost 3 bases, the J end lost 0 bases, and 21 bases lay between the germline ends. CDR1 and CDR2 (germline): LGHNA, YNFKEQ. The CDR3 loop spans 19 amino acids.

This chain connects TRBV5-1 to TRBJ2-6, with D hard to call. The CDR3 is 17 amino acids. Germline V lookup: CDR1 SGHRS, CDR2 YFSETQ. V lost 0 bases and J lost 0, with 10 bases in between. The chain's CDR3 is CASSLVGSYSGANVLTF. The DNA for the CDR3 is TGCGCCAGCAGCTTGGTGGGAAGCTACTCTGGGGCCAACGTCCTGACTTTC.

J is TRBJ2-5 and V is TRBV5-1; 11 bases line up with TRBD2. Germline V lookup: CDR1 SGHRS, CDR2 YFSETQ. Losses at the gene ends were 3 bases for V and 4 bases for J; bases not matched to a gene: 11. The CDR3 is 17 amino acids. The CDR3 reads CASSSPLAGGMGETQYF. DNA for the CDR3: TGCGCCAGCAGCTCACCTCTAGCGGGAGGAATGGGAGAGACCCAGTACTTC.

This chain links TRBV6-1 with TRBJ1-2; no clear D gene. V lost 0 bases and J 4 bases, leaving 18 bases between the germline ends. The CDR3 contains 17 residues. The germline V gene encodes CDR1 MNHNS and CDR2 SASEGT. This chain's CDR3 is CASSEAAGTPWGYGYTF. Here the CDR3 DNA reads TGTGCCAGCAGTGAAGCGGCGGGTACTCCCTGGGGCTATGGCTACACCTTC.

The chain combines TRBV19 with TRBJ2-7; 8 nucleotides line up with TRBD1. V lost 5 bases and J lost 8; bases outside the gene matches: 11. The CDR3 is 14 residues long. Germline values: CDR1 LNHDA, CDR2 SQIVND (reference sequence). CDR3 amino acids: CASSPRTGWGQQYF. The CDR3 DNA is TGTGCCAGTAGTCCCCGGACAGGGTGGGGGCAGCAGTACTTC.

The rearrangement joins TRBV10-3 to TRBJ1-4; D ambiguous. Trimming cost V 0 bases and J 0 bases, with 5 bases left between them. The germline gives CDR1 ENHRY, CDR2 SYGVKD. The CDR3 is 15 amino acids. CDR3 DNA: TGTGCCATCAGTGAGTCGACTACAACTAATGAAAAACTGTTTTTT. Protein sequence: CAISESTTTNEKLFF.

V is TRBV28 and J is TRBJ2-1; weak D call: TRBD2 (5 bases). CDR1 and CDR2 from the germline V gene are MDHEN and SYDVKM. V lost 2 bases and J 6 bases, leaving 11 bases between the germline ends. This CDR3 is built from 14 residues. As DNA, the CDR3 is TGTGCCAGCAGTTTACAGCGGCCGCGCAATGAGCAGTTCTTC. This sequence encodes CASSLQRPRNEQFF.

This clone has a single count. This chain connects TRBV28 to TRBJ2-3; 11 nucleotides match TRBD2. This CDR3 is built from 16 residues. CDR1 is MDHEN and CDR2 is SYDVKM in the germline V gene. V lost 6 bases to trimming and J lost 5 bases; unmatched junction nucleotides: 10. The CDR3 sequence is CASSYRLAGNQDTQYF. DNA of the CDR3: TGTGCCAGCAGCTACAGACTAGCGGGAAACCAAGATACGCAGTATTTT.

CDR3 in DNA: TGTGCCAGTAGTACTGGACAGGCTGGGGCCAACGTCCTGACTTTC. Protein: CASSTGQAGANVLTF. The rearrangement uses TRBV19 and TRBJ2-6; 7 bases agree with TRBD1. From germline, CDR1 is LNHDA and CDR2 SQIVND (reference sequence). V was clipped by 4 bases and J by 2 bases; unmatched bases: 2. The CDR3 has 15 residues. Variable domain in full (rest from reference TRBV19 and TRBJ2-6): DGGITQSPKYLFRKEGQNVTLSCEQNLNHDAMYWYRQDPGQGLRLIYYSQIVNDFQKGDIAEGYSVSREKKESFPLTVTSAQKNPTAFYLCASSTGQAGANVLTFGAGSRLTVL.

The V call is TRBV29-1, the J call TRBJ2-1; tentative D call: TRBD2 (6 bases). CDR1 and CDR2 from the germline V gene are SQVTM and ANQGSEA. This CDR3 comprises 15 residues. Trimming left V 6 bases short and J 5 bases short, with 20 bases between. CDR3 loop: CSVGLAPGGNNEQFF. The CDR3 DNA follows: TGCAGCGTGGGCCTGGCCCCTGGGGGGAACAATGAGCAGTTCTTC.

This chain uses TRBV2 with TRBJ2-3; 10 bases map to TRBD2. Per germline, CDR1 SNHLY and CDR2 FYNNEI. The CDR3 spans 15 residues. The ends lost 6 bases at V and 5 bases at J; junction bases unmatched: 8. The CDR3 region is CASRLAGGGKDTQYF. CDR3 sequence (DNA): TGTGCCAGCAGATTAGCGGGAGGTGGGAAAGATACGCAGTATTTT.

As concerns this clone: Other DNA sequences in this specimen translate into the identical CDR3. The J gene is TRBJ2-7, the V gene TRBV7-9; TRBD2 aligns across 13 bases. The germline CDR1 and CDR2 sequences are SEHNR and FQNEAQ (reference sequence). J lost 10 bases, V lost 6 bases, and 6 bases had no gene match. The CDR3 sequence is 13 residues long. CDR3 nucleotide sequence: TGTGCCAGCAGTCCAGGACTAGCGGGGGAACAGTACTTC. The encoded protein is CASSPGLAGEQYF.

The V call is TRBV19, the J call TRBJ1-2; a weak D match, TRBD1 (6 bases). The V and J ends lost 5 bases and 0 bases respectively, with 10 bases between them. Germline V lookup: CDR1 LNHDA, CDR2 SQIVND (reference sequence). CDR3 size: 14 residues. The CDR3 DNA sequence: TGTGCCAGTAGTGAGGGACACTCTAACTATGGCTACACCTTC. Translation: CASSEGHSNYGYTF.

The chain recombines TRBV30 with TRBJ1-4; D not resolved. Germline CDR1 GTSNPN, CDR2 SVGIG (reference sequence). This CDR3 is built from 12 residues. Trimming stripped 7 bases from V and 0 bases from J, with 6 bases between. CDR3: CAFLATNEKLFF. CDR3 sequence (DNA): TGTGCCTTCTTAGCAACTAATGAAAAACTGTTTTTT.

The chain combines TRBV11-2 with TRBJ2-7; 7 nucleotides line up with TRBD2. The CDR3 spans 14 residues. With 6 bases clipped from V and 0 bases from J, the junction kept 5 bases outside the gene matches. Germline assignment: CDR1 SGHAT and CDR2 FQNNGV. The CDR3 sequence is CASRARGSSYEQYF. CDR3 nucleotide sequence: TGTGCCAGCAGGGCGCGGGGGAGCTCCTACGAGCAGTACTTC.

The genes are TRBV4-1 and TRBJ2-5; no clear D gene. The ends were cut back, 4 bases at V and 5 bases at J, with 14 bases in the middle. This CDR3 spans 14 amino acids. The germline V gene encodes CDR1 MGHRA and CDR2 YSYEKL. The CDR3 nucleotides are TGCGCCAGCAGCCTCCTAATTTGGGTCGAGACCCAGTACTTC. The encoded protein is CASSLLIWVETQYF.

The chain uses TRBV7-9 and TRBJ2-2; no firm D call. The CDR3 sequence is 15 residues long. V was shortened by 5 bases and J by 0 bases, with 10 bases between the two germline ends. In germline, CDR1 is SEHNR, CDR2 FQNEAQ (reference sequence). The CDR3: CASSVDPSNTGELFF. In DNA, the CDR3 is TGTGCCAGCAGCGTAGACCCCTCGAACACCGGGGAGCTGTTTTTT.